The rows below give T cell receptor beta chains drawn from one sample of a study of blood T cell repertoires in COVID-19. The data were produced by immunoSEQ multiplex PCR, yet TCRdb's version contains in-frame clones alone and is incomplete. The sample has approximately 270,000 clones, 85% to 90% seen once. The sequenced sample consisted of PBMCs or T cells enriched from blood (not recorded which). These TCRs come from a woman aged 60-75 years who had recovered from COVID-19. The CDR3 runs from the conserved cysteine through the conserved F or W. D genes are given only for firm matches. Clone size is shown for a subset of rows, as once, few, many or a class of expanded clone.

d_gene	v_gene	j_gene	abundance	CDR3nt	CDR3aa
TRBD2	TRBV5-1	TRBJ2-3	.	TGCGCCAGCAGCTTACCGAGCGGGGCAGATACGCAGTATTTT	CASSLPSGADTQYF
.	TRBV3-1/TRBV3-2	TRBJ2-4	.	TGTGCCAGCAAAGGCGGGTTGTGGATTGACAAAAACATTCAGTACTTC	CASKGGLWIDKNIQYF
.	TRBV18	TRBJ1-1	.	TGTGCCAGCTCACCATCTAGCCAGAACACTGAAGCTTTCTTT	CASSPSSQNTEAFF
TRBD1	TRBV19	TRBJ1-2	.	TGTGCCAGTAGACGGACAGGGCTCTATGGCTACACCTTC	CASRRTGLYGYTF
TRBD1	TRBV7-9	TRBJ1-6	.	TGTGCCAGCAGCGCCACTCCGGGACAGGGTTATTCACCCCTCCACTTT	CASSATPGQGYSPLHF
TRBD1	TRBV2	TRBJ2-7	.	TGTGCCAGCAGTGAGTTACCCACAGGGGTGGGACGCGAGCAGTACTTC	CASSELPTGVGREQYF
.	TRBV28	TRBJ1-3	once	TGTGCCAGCAGCCCGGGAAGGGCTGGAAACACCATATATTTT	CASSPGRAGNTIYF
.	TRBV9	TRBJ1-3	.	TGTGCCAGCAGCGTAGACGGTGTTGGAAACACCATATATTTT	CASSVDGVGNTIYF
.	TRBV3-1/TRBV3-2	TRBJ2-5	.	TGTGCCAGCAGCCCTAGGGGGGGGGAGACCCAGTACTTC	CASSPRGGETQYF
TRBD1	TRBV28	TRBJ1-1	.	TGTGCCAGCAGTTCAGGACAGGGGTTTACTGAAGCTTTCTTT	CASSSGQGFTEAFF
.	TRBV10-3	TRBJ1-1	.	TGTGCCACCGGGGTGGGCACTGAAGCTTTCTTT	CATGVGTEAFF
TRBD1	TRBV6-5	TRBJ2-3	once	TGTGCCAGCAGTTATACAGGGGCGGCGGATACGCAGTATTTT	CASSYTGAADTQYF
.	TRBV9	TRBJ1-2	.	TGTGCCAGCAGCTCGCCTCGCCGGGGTTGGGAGAACTATGGCTACACCTTC	CASSSPRRGWENYGYTF
.	TRBV2	TRBJ2-5	.	TGTGCCAGCAGTGAACGGGAGTGGGGGGAGACCCAGTACTTC	CASSEREWGETQYF
TRBD1	TRBV11-3	TRBJ2-1	.	TGTGCCAGCAGCGGATCCGGGACAGGGGGCGTATATGAGCAGTTCTTC	CASSGSGTGGVYEQFF
.	TRBV29-1	TRBJ1-1	.	TGCAGCGTCCAATGGCAGAACACTGAAGCTTTCTTT	CSVQWQNTEAFF
TRBD1	TRBV7-2	TRBJ1-6	.	TGTGCCAGCAGCCCCAACCCCGGGACAGTTAATTCACCCCTCCACTTT	CASSPNPGTVNSPLHF
TRBD2	TRBV7-2	TRBJ2-7	.	TGTGCCAGCAGCCCCGGACTAGCGGCTTCCTACGAGCAGTACTTC	CASSPGLAASYEQYF
.	TRBV6-5	TRBJ1-1	.	TGTGCCAGCGGTCACACAGACACTGAAGCTTTCTTT	CASGHTDTEAFF
TRBD2	TRBV7-2	TRBJ2-1	once	TGTGCCAGCAGCCGCACTAGCGGTACCCAAAATGAGCAGTTCTTC	CASSRTSGTQNEQFF
TRBD2	TRBV5-1	TRBJ2-5	.	TGCGCCAGCAGCTTGGGGGGACTAGCGGGAGAAAAGACCCAGTACTTC	CASSLGGLAGEKTQYF
TRBD2	TRBV27	TRBJ2-5	.	TGTGCCTCCGAGCGGGGAGTAGAGACCCAGTACTTC	CASERGVETQYF
TRBD1	TRBV5-6	TRBJ1-2	once	TGTGCCAGCAGCGGTCCGGGACAGGTTTTCTATGGCTACACCTTC	CASSGPGQVFYGYTF
TRBD1	TRBV7-8	TRBJ1-2	.	TGTGCCAGCAGCTTAGAGGAGGGGGCACAGGCATCGTTCCTTCGAGGCTACACCTTC	CASSLEEGAQASFLRGYTF
.	TRBV7-6	TRBJ1-1	.	TGTGCCAGCAGCTTAGAGATCCCAGGTAGTACTGAAGCTTTCTTT	CASSLEIPGSTEAFF
TRBD2	TRBV28	TRBJ2-3	.	TGTGCCAGCAGTTTCATAGCGGGGGGACTACAGTGGGTCACAGATACGCAGTATTTT	CASSFIAGGLQWVTDTQYF
.	TRBV5-6	TRBJ1-6	.	TGTGCCAGCAGCTTGAAACAGGGTAATTCACCCCTCCACTTT	CASSLKQGNSPLHF
TRBD1	TRBV27	TRBJ1-5	.	TGTGCCAGCAGTCTGGGCCCCGGGACAGGGTACGGCAATCAGCCCCAGCATTTT	CASSLGPGTGYGNQPQHF
TRBD1	TRBV10-3	TRBJ1-3	once	TGTGCCAACAGCGAGGGACAGGGACAAGGAAACACCATATATTTT	CANSEGQGQGNTIYF
TRBD1	TRBV29-1	TRBJ1-2	.	TGCAGCGCAGGACAGGGAGGAGGGAATGGCTACACCTTC	CSAGQGGGNGYTF
.	TRBV19	TRBJ1-1	.	TGTGCCAGTAGTATGTATCAGGGTCACACTGAAGCTTTCTTT	CASSMYQGHTEAFF
TRBD1	TRBV5-1	TRBJ1-1	.	TGCGCCAGCAGCTTAACAGGGGGTTGGACTGAAGCTTTCTTT	CASSLTGGWTEAFF
TRBD1	TRBV28	TRBJ2-1	.	TGTGCCAGCAGCCTCATCCCCGGGACAGTGAGCTCCTACAATGAGCAGTTCTTC	CASSLIPGTVSSYNEQFF
TRBD1	TRBV7-6	TRBJ1-2	.	TGTGCCAGCCAGGACAGGGGCTATGGCTACACCTTC	CASQDRGYGYTF
TRBD1	TRBV29-1	TRBJ1-1	.	TGCAGCGCCGACAGGGAACTGAACACTGAAGCTTTCTTT	CSADRELNTEAFF
TRBD2	TRBV7-9	TRBJ2-1	.	TGTGCCAGCAGCTTCGTAGCGGGAGCCTACAATGAGCAGTTCTTC	CASSFVAGAYNEQFF
TRBD1	TRBV23-1	TRBJ1-5	.	TGCGCCAGCAGTCCCAGACAGGGGGGACAGCCCCAGCATTTT	CASSPRQGGQPQHF
.	TRBV7-8	TRBJ1-4	few	TGTGCCAGCAGCCCCCGGGCAGGGGCAGGCGAAAAACTGTTTTTT	CASSPRAGAGEKLFF
.	TRBV30	TRBJ1-5	.	TGTGCCTGGAGTTCAGAGAGGGGCAATCAGCCCCAGCATTTT	CAWSSERGNQPQHF
TRBD2	TRBV7-3	TRBJ2-1	.	TGTGCCAGCAGCGCTAGCGGGGGAAATGAGCAGTTCTTC	CASSASGGNEQFF
.	TRBV3-1/TRBV3-2	TRBJ1-1	.	TGTGCCAGCAGCCCAGGTCGGGGATGGGGAAAAGCTTTCTTT	CASSPGRGWGKAFF
TRBD1	TRBV7-7	TRBJ2-5	.	TGTGCTAGCAGTACCATGCAGGGGGCGCTTCAAGAGACCCAGTACTTC	CASSTMQGALQETQYF
.	TRBV11-3	TRBJ1-2	.	TGTGCCAGCAGCTTAGTTACAGCTTCCTATGGCTACACCTTC	CASSLVTASYGYTF
TRBD1	TRBV9	TRBJ2-7	.	TGTGCCAGCAGCGTAGGATCTGGGGACAGGGGGCCCTCGTACTTC	CASSVGSGDRGPSYF
.	TRBV5-4	TRBJ1-2	.	TGTGCCAGCAGCCCAGGGTTTTTCTATGGCTACACCTTC	CASSPGFFYGYTF
.	TRBV7-6	TRBJ2-3	.	TGTGCCAGCAGCCGCTCGACAGTTACTAGCACAGATACGCAGTATTTT	CASSRSTVTSTDTQYF
TRBD2	TRBV2	TRBJ2-2	.	TGTGCCAGCACGAACAGCGGGAGATGGACCGGGGAGCTGTTTTTT	CASTNSGRWTGELFF
.	TRBV28	TRBJ2-7	.	TGTGCCAGCAGTCGGACAGCGGGATACTACGAGCAGTACTTC	CASSRTAGYYEQYF
.	TRBV5-1	TRBJ2-3	.	TGCGCCAGCAGCTTGGGACTGAGCACAGATACGCAGTATTTT	CASSLGLSTDTQYF
.	TRBV7-3	TRBJ1-1	.	TGTGCCAGCAGCTATGACACAGCTAACACTGAAGCTTTCTTT	CASSYDTANTEAFF
TRBD2	TRBV9	TRBJ2-1	.	TGTGCCAGCAGCGTCGGGACTAGCGGGAGCAATGAGCAGTTCTTC	CASSVGTSGSNEQFF
TRBD1	TRBV6-4	TRBJ2-1	.	TGTGCCAGCAGTGAGGACAGGGGCTACTTTAGTGAGCAGTTCTTC	CASSEDRGYFSEQFF
.	TRBV21-1	TRBJ2-1	.	TGTGCCCCCCGGAATGAGCAGTTCTTC	CAPRNEQFF
.	TRBV11-3	TRBJ2-7	.	TGTGCCAGCAGCTTAGATCTGAGGGAGCAGTACTTC	CASSLDLREQYF
TRBD2	TRBV5-1	TRBJ2-1	once	TGCGCCAGCAGCCCCCGCGGACTAGCGGTACGGGATGAGCAGTTCTTC	CASSPRGLAVRDEQFF
TRBD1	TRBV28	TRBJ1-2	.	TGTGCCAGCAGTAGACCTGGACAGGGGATCTATGGCTACACCTTC	CASSRPGQGIYGYTF
.	TRBV28	TRBJ1-1	.	TGTGCCACAGGCGGGGGGCTACGGGACACTGAAGCTTTCTTT	CATGGGLRDTEAFF
TRBD1	TRBV5-1	TRBJ1-5	.	TGCGCCAGCAGTGTGGGACAGGGAAATCAGCCCCAGCATTTT	CASSVGQGNQPQHF
.	TRBV6-5	TRBJ1-2	.	TGTGCCAGCAGTACGCGGGACGGGCGTCGCTATGGCTACACCTTC	CASSTRDGRRYGYTF
.	TRBV27	TRBJ1-5	.	TGTGCCATAGGCGGCGGGGAAAGCAATCAGCCCCAGCATTTT	CAIGGGESNQPQHF